There are many counts of the clone carrying this T cell receptor beta chain. Time point meaning: pre-sensitization, week 0. This sample's treatment: therapeutic diphenylcyclopropenone sensitization with weekly scalp DPC. In every case, blood was obtained before the patch test was applied. TCRdb used MiXCR to reprocess the RACE reads, holding one entry per CDR3 protein. The sample gives 45,000 to 65,000 distinct CDR3 sequences, more than 8% of which show up once; 8% to 10% is in the top ten. The data are from a study of human T cells and chemical hapten exposure. Study-level background: Patch tests of 0.01% DPC on the upper back were read at 6 days.

The germline V and J ends were trimmed by 10 bases and 3 bases, with 13 bases remaining between them. The CDR3 spans 13 residues. Germline CDR1 is MNHEY and CDR2 is SVGEGT. This sample comprised whole blood, obtained in connection with sensitization to the hapten diphenylcyclopropenone (DPC). J is TRBJ2-4 and V is TRBV6-2 or TRBV6-3; D uncertain. The receptor's source is a man between 40 and 49 years old with alopecia areata. Some clones in this sample may be carry-over from other donors' samples. In DNA, the CDR3 is TGTGCCACCCTCTGGCGACTCAAAAACATTCAGTACTTC. Translating gives CATLWRLKNIQYF.